This T cell receptor beta chain was observed in a study of Ad26.COV2.S vaccination and SARS-CoV-2 variants. Study-level points and caveats: Spike-specific TCR breadth was greater in vaccine than placebo recipients. Total T cell responses were possibly underestimated by TCR breadth and depth analyses.

The assay was immunoSEQ multiplex PCR, and TCRdb's table has in-frame clones only and misses some. The sample comprises some 300,000 clones, roughly 86% of which are singletons, and around 2% rests with the top ten. As for this clone: The antigen is undetermined.

The ends were cut back, 5 bases at V and 9 bases at J, with 8 bases in the middle. There are 11 residues in the CDR3. Germline V gene data show CDR1 as SGHTA and CDR2 as FQGNSA. Treatment defined: around 19 received Ad26.COV2.S at low or high dose, single or two shots; about 5 received placebo; per-sample allocation not given. Samples came from day 63 after the first vaccine or placebo injection. This person who donated was an adult of 18-55 years in Boston. Sequenced material: peripheral blood, taken in a trial of Ad26.COV2.S vaccine versus placebo. The sequence came from a person aged 18-60 years who received the Ad26.COV2.S COVID-19 vaccine or a placebo. The J gene is TRBJ2-1, the V gene TRBV7-2; D unclear. The CDR3 DNA reads as TGTGCCAGCAGCCTGAAGGGTGAGCAGTTCTTC. It encodes CASSLKGEQFF. The full variable domain, with the rest looked up from reference TRBV7-2 and TRBJ2-1, is GAGVSQSPSNKVTEKGKDVELRCDPISGHTALYWYRQSLGQGLEFLIYFQGNSAPDKSGLPSDRFSAERTGGSVSTLTIQRTQQEDSAVYLCASSLKGEQFFGPGTRLTVL.